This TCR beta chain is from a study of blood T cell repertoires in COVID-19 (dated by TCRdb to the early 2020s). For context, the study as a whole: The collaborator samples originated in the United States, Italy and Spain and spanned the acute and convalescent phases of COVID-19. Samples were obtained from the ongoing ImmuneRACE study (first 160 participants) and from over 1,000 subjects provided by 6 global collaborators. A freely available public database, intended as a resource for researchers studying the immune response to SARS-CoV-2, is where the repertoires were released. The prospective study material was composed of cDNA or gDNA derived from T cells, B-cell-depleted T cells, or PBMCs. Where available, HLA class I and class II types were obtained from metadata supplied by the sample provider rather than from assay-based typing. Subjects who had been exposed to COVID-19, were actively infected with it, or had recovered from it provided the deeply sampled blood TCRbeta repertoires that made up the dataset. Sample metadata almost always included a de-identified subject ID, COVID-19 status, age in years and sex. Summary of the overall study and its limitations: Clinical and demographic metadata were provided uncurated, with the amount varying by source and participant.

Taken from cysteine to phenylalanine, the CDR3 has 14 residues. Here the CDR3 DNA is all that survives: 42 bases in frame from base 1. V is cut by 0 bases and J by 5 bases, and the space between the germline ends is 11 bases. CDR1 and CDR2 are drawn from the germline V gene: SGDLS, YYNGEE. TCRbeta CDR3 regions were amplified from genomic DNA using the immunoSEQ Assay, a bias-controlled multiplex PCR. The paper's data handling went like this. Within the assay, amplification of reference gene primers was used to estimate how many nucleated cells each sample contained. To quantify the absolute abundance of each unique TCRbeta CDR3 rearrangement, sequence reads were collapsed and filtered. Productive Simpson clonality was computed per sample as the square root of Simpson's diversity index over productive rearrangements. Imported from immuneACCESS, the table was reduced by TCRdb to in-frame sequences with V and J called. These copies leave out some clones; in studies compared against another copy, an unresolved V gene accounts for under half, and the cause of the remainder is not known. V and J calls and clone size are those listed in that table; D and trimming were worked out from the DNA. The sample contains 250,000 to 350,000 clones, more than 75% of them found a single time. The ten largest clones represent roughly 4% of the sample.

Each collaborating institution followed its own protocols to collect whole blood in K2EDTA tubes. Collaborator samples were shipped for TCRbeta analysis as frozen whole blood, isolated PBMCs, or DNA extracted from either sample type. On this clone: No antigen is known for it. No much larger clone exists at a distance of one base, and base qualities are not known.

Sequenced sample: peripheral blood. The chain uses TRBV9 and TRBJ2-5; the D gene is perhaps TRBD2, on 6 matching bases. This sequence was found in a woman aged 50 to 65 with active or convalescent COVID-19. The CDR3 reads CASSVVGSGETQYF. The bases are TGTGCCAGCAGCGTAGTCGGTAGCGGCGAGACCCAGTACTTC.